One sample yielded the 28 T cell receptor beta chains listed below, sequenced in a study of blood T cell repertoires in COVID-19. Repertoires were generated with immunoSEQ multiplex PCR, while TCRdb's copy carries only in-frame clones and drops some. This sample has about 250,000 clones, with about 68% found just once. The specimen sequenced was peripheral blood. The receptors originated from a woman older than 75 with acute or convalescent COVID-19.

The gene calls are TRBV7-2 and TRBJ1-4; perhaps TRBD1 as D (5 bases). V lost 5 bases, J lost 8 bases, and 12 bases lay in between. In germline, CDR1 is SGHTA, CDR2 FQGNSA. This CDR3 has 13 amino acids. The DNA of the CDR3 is TGTGCCAGCAGCCCAGACAGTAGCGAAAAACTGTTTTTT. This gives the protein CASSPDSSEKLFF.

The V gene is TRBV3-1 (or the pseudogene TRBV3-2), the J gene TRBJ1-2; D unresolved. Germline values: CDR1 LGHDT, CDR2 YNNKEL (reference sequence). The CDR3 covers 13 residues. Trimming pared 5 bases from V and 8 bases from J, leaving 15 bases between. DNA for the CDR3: TGTGCCAGCAGCTTTGACATAACTGGAGGCTACACCTTC. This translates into CASSFDITGGYTF.

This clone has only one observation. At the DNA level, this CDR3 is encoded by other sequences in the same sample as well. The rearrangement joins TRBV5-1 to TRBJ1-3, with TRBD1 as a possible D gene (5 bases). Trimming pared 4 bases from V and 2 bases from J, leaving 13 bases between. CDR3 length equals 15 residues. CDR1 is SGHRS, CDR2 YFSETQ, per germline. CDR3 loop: CASSPAGGAGNTIYF. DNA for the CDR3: TGCGCCAGCAGCCCCGCCGGGGGAGCTGGAAACACCATATATTTT.

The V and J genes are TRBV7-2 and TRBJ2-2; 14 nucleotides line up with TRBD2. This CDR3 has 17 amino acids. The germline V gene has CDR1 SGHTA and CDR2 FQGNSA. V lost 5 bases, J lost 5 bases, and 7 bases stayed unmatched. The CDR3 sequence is CASSQGLAGGGTGELFF. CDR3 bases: TGTGCCAGCAGCCAAGGACTAGCGGGGGGTGGAACCGGGGAGCTGTTTTTT.

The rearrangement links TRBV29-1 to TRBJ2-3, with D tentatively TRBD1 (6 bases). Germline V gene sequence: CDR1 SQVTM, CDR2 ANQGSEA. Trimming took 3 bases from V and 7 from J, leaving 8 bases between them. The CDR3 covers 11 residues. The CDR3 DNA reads TGCAGCGTTGATCAGGGGAATACGCAGTATTTT. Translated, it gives CSVDQGNTQYF.

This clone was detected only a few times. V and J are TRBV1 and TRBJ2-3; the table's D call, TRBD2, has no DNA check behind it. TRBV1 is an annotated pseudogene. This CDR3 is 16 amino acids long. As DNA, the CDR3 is TGCACCAGCAGCCAAGACACTAGCGGGGTCACAGATACGCAGTATTTT. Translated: CTSSQDTSGVTDTQYF.

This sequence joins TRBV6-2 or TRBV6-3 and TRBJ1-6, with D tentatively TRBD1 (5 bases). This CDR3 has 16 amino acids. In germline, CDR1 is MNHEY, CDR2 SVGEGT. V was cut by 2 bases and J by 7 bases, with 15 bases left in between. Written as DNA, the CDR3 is TGTGCCAGCAGTTACGCGGGGAGGGGTTGGAATTCACCCCTCCACTTT. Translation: CASSYAGRGWNSPLHF.

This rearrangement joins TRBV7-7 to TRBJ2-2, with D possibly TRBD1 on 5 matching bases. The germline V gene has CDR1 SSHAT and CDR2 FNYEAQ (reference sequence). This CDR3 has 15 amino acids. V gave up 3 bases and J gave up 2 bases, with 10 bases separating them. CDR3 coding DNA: TGTGCCAGCAGCTTTTTCAGGGTAAACACCGGGGAGCTGTTTTTT. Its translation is CASSFFRVNTGELFF.

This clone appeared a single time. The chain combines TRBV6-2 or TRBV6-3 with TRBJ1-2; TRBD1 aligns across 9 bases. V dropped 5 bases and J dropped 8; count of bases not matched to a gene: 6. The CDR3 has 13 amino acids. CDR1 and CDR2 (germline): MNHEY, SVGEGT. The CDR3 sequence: CASSLTGQGGYTF. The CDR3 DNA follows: TGTGCCAGCAGTCTTACAGGACAGGGGGGCTACACCTTC.

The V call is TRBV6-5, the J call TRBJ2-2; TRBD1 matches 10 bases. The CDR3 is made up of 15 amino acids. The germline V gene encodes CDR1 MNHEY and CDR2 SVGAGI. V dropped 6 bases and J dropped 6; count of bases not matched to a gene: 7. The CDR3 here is CASRLGQGRAGELFF. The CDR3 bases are TGTGCCAGCAGACTGGGACAGGGGAGGGCCGGGGAGCTGTTTTTT.

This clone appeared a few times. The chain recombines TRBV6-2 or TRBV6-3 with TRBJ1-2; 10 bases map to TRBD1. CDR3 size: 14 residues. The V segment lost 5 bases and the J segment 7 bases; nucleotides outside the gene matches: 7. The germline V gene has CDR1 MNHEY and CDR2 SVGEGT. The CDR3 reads CASSNRQGAGGYTF. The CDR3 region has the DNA TGTGCCAGCAGTAACCGACAGGGGGCAGGTGGCTACACCTTC.

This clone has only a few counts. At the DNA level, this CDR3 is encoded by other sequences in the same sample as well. The CDR3 loop reads CASSFQGGNTEAFF. Written as DNA, the CDR3 is TGCGCCAGCAGCTTCCAGGGGGGAAACACTGAAGCTTTCTTT. This rearrangement joins TRBV5-1 to TRBJ1-1, with 7 bases that match TRBD1. CDR1 and CDR2 from the germline V gene are SGHRS and YFSETQ. The CDR3 length is 14 residues. J lost 2 bases, V lost 2 bases, and 3 bases had no gene match. The full variable domain, in which reference TRBV5-1 and TRBJ1-1 provide the parts outside the CDR3, is KAGVTQTPRYLIKTRGQQVTLSCSPISGHRSVSWYQQTPGQGLQFLFEYFSETQRNKGNFPGRFSGRQFSNSRSEMNVSTLELGDSALYLCASSFQGGNTEAFFGQGTRLTVV.

The CDR3 loop is CASSSSQGNGGETQYF. DNA of the CDR3: TGCGCCAGCAGCTCGTCACAGGGGAACGGGGGCGAGACCCAGTACTTC. The chain has TRBV5-1 and TRBJ2-5; weak D call: TRBD1 (7 bases). The ends were cut back, 3 bases at V and 5 bases at J, with 20 bases in the middle. The CDR3 length is 16 residues. Germline-derived CDR1 and CDR2 are SGHRS and YFSETQ. Full variable domain (outside the CDR3, taken from reference TRBV5-1 and TRBJ2-5): KAGVTQTPRYLIKTRGQQVTLSCSPISGHRSVSWYQQTPGQGLQFLFEYFSETQRNKGNFPGRFSGRQFSNSRSEMNVSTLELGDSALYLCASSSSQGNGGETQYFGPGTRLLVL.

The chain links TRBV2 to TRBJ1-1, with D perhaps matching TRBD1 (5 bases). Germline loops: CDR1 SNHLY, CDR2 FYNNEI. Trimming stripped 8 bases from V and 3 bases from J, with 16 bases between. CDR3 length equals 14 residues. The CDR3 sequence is CASARSGLDTEAFF. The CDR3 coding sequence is TGTGCCAGCGCTCGATCAGGGTTGGACACTGAAGCTTTCTTT.

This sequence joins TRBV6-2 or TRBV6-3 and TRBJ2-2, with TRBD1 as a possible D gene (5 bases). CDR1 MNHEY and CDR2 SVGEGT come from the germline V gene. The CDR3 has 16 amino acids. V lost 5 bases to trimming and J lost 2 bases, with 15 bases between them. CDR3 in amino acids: CASSGADMSNTGELFF. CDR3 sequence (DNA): TGTGCCAGCAGTGGGGCGGACATGTCTAACACCGGGGAGCTGTTTTTT.

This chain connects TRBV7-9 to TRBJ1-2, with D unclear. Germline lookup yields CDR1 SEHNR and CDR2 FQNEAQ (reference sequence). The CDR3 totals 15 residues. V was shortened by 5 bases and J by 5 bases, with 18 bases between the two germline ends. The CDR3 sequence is CASSPNPPVPYGYTF. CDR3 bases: TGTGCCAGCAGCCCCAACCCACCGGTCCCTTATGGCTACACCTTC.

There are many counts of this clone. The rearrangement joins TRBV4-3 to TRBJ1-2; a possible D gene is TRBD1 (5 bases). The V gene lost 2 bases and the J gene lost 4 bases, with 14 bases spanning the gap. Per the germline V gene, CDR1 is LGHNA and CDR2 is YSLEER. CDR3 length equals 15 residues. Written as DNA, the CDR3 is TGCGCCAGCAGCCAATTCAAGGGGTTGGGCTATGGCTACACCTTC. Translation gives CASSQFKGLGYGYTF.

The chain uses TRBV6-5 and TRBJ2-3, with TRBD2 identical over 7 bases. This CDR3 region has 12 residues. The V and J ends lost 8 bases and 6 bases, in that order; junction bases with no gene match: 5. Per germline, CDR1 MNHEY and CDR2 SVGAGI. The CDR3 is CASGEGRDTQYF. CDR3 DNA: TGTGCCAGCGGGGAGGGTAGGGATACGCAGTATTTT.

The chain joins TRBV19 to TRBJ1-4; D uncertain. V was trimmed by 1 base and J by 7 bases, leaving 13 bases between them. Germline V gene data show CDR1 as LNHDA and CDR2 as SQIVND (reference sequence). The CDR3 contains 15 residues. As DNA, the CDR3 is TGTGCCAGTAGTATAGGACCAACGGAGGGTGAAAAACTGTTTTTT. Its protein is CASSIGPTEGEKLFF.

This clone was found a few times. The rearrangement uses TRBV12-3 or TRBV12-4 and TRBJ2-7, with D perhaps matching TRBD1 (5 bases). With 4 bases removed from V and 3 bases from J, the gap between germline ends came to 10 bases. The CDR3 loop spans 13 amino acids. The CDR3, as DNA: TGTGCCAGCAGTTCCCAGGGAAGCTACGAGCAGTACTTC. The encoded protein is CASSSQGSYEQYF.

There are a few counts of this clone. CDR3 loop: CASSPRGVISGNTIYF. The DNA of the CDR3 is TGTGCCAGCAGCCCCCGGGGGGTAATCTCTGGAAACACCATATATTTT. The chain couples TRBV5-6 to TRBJ1-3; D is possibly TRBD1 (5 bases). V gave up 4 bases and J gave up 0 bases, with 14 bases separating them. This CDR3 has 16 amino acids. CDR1 SGHDT and CDR2 YYEEEE come from the germline V gene.

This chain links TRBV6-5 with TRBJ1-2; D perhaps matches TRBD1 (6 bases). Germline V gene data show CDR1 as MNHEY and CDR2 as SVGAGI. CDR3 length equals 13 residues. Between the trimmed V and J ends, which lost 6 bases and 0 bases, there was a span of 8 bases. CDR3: CASRRTANYGYTF. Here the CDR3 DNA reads TGTGCCAGCAGACGGACAGCTAACTATGGCTACACCTTC.

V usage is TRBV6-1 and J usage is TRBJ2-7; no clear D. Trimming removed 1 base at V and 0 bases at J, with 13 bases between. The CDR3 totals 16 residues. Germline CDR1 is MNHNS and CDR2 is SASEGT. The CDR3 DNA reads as TGTGCCAGCAGTGAAGTCTTGACTGGTTACTCCTACGAGCAGTACTTC. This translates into CASSEVLTGYSYEQYF.

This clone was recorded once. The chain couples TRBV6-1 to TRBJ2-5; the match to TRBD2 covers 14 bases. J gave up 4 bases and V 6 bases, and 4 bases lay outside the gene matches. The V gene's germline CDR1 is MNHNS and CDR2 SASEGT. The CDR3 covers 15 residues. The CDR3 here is CASRLTSGRAETQYF. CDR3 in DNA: TGTGCCAGCAGGTTGACTAGCGGGAGGGCAGAGACCCAGTACTTC.

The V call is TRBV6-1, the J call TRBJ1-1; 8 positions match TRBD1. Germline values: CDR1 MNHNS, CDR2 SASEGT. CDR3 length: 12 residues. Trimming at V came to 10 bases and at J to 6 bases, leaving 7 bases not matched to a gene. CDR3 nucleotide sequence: TGTGCCACTTCGGCAGGGGGCCCTGAAGCTTTCTTT. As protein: CATSAGGPEAFF.

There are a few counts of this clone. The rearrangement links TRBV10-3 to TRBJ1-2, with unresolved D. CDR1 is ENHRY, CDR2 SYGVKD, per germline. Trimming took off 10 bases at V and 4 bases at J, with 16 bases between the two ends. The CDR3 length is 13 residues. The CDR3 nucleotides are TGTGCCACCCATATCTCTGAGAGCTATGGCTACACCTTC. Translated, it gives CATHISESYGYTF.

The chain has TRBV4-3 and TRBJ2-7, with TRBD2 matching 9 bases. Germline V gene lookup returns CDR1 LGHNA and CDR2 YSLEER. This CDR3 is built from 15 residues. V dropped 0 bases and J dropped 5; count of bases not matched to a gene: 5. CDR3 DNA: TGCGCCAGCAGCCAAGAGACTAGCGGCACTCACGAGCAGTACTTC. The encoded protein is CASSQETSGTHEQYF.

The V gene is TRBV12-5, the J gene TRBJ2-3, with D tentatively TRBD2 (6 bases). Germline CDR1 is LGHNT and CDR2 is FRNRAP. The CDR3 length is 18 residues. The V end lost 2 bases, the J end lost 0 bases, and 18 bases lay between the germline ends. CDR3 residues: CASGLYVFSRGSTDTQYF. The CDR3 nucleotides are TGTGCTAGTGGTTTGTATGTCTTCTCCCGGGGGAGCACAGATACGCAGTATTTT.